The clone carrying this T cell receptor delta chain was recorded a few times. Its specificity is not known. The data originate from a study of Vδ1+ human thymocytes. Study findings and constraints: Thymic delta-chain repertoires held 15% to 20% Vdelta2 sequences and few Vdelta3, despite high sort purity. Bulk data may be misread because of unexpected Vdelta2 sequences. In the thymus, TRG and TRD repertoires looked highly polyclonal with Gaussian CDR3 lengths. Many TRG clonotypes were shared between donors; TRD repertoires were essentially private.

Extracted RNA was reverse transcribed into cDNA. CDR3 amplicons came from multiplex PCR with pooled V-gene forward and constant-region reverse primers. TCRdb fed the multiplex PCR reads into CATT to redo clone calling. The sample holds over 45,000 delta-chain clones, around 15% seen once. Germline CDR1 is TSWWSYY and CDR2 is QGS. The length of the CDR3 is 23 residues. V was pared by 4 bases and J by 0 bases, with 36 bases between. The material sequenced was Vdelta1+ gamma-delta thymocytes from the thymus. As for subset: FACS-sorted CD3+ TCRalphabeta- TCRVdelta1+ TCRVdelta2- thymocytes. The chain links TRDV1 to TRDJ1, with a tentative D call TRDD3 (7 bases). The sequence derives from a boy younger than two who had congenital heart surgery. The CDR3 sequence: CALGVQTFLWDRTGDWYTDKLIF. CDR3 sequence (DNA): TGTGCTCTTGGGGTCCAAACTTTCCTATGGGACCGTACTGGGGACTGGTACACCGATAAACTCATCTTT.